These 18 T cell receptor beta chains were all obtained from the same sample, sequenced in a study of beta chain features in type 1 diabetes. Expressed TCRB transcripts were sequenced because the isolated RNA had all been reverse transcribed beforehand. Method: immunoSEQ multiplex PCR; TCRdb's copy keeps in-frame clones and lacks some. The sample has about 240,000 clones; around 14% are singletons. Findings and caveats of the study: Significant though moderate, a shortening of TCRB CDR3s appeared in all four CD4+ subsets of Type 1 diabetes patients.

These receptors lack a known antigen. Sample: naive CD4+ T cells from blood. All receptors derive from a man aged 30-40 years with type 1 diabetes.

This clone came up a few times. V and J are TRBV30 and TRBJ2-5, with 12 bases lining up with TRBD1. CDR3 length equals 18 residues. V was clipped by 3 bases and J by 4 bases; unmatched bases: 15. Germline loops: CDR1 GTSNPN, CDR2 SVGIG (reference sequence). CDR3 sequence: CAWRGYTGTGGGGETQYF. The CDR3 nucleotides read TGTGCCTGGAGGGGTTATACCGGGACAGGGGGCGGGGGAGAGACCCAGTACTTC. Full variable domain (outside the CDR3, taken from reference TRBV30 and TRBJ2-5): SQTIHQWPATLVQPVGSPLSLECTVEGTSNPNLYWYRQAAGRGLQLLFYSVGIGQISSEVPQNLSASRPQDRQFILSSKKLLLSDSGFYLCAWRGYTGTGGGGETQYFGPGTRLLVL.

V gene TRBV7-9 combines with J gene TRBJ2-7; tentative D call: TRBD1 (6 bases). Germline V lookup: CDR1 SEHNR, CDR2 FQNEAQ (reference sequence). V dropped 3 bases and J dropped 0 bases, with 9 bases sitting between them. There are 14 residues in the CDR3. Here the CDR3 reads CASSFPGASYEQYF. CDR3 coding DNA: TGTGCCAGCAGCTTCCCAGGGGCCTCCTACGAGCAGTACTTC.

Only one count was recorded for this clone. The genes are TRBV28 and TRBJ1-1, with 8 positions matching TRBD1. Losses at the gene ends were 7 bases for V and 5 bases for J; bases not matched to a gene: 12. The CDR3 runs to 15 residues. The germline V gene encodes CDR1 MDHEN and CDR2 SYDVKM. In DNA form, the CDR3 reads TGTGCCAGCAAAACCCCCCTAACAGGGGGGACTGAAGCTTTCTTT. Its translation: CASKTPLTGGTEAFF.

The genes are TRBV29-1 and TRBJ1-2, with D unresolved. From germline, CDR1 is SQVTM and CDR2 ANQGSEA. Deletions cut 6 bases from V and 6 bases from J, with 11 bases between. This CDR3 is 11 amino acids long. The CDR3 spells CSVLGGNGYTF. CDR3 bases: TGCAGCGTCCTGGGAGGAAATGGCTACACCTTC.

This chain uses TRBV30 with TRBJ2-7; no clear D gene. The CDR3 is made up of 12 amino acids. The V end lost 2 bases, the J end lost 2 bases, and 7 bases lay between the germline ends. Per the germline V gene, CDR1 is GTSNPN and CDR2 is SVGIG (reference sequence). The CDR3 DNA follows: TGTGCCTGGAGTTTGCGCGCCTACGAGCAGTACTTC. This sequence encodes CAWSLRAYEQYF.

This chain uses TRBV30 with TRBJ2-7; 7 bases line up with TRBD1. Germline assignment: CDR1 GTSNPN and CDR2 SVGIG (reference sequence). This CDR3 is 14 amino acids long. V was clipped by 5 bases and J by 1 base; unmatched bases: 8. The CDR3 DNA follows: TGTGCCTGGCTTCCGACAGGGACATCCTACGAGCAGTACTTC. Amino acids: CAWLPTGTSYEQYF. The full variable domain, completed using reference TRBV30 and TRBJ2-7, is SQTIHQWPATLVQPVGSPLSLECTVEGTSNPNLYWYRQAAGRGLQLLFYSVGIGQISSEVPQNLSASRPQDRQFILSSKKLLLSDSGFYLCAWLPTGTSYEQYFGPGTRLTVT.

This clone has just a few counts. CDR3 protein: CASSLGTTSGRLTGELFF. DNA for the CDR3: TGCGCCAGCAGCTTGGGAACTACTAGCGGGAGATTGACCGGGGAGCTGTTTTTT. The genes are TRBV5-1 and TRBJ2-2; 11 nucleotides agree with TRBD2. V trimming: 0 bases; J trimming: 5 bases; junction bases outside the gene matches: 9. This CDR3 region has 18 residues. Germline lookup yields CDR1 SGHRS and CDR2 YFSETQ.

This chain links TRBV6-5 with TRBJ2-3; perhaps TRBD2 as D (6 bases). Deletions cut 6 bases from V and 2 bases from J, with 9 bases between. Germline values: CDR1 MNHEY, CDR2 SVGAGI. The CDR3 is 13 residues long. CDR3 bases: TGTGCCAGCAGACGACTAGTCACAGATACGCAGTATTTT. This translates into CASRRLVTDTQYF.

There are a few counts of this clone. The J gene is TRBJ2-2, the V gene TRBV7-9; a possible D gene is TRBD1 (6 bases). V was pared by 4 bases and J by 1 base, with 13 bases between. The CDR3 sequence is 16 residues long. CDR1 SEHNR and CDR2 FQNEAQ come from the germline V gene (reference sequence). CDR3 sequence: CASSSGRQVNTGELFF. CDR3 DNA sequence: TGTGCCAGCAGCTCAGGGCGACAGGTGAACACCGGGGAGCTGTTTTTT. Full variable domain (missing parts from reference TRBV7-9 and TRBJ2-2): DTGVSQNPRHKITKRGQNVTFRCDPISEHNRLYWYRQTLGQGPEFLTYFQNEAQLEKSRLLSDRFSAERPKGSFSTLEIQRTEQGDSAMYLCASSSGRQVNTGELFFGEGSRLTVL.

This clone was counted a few times. The rearrangement joins TRBV7-2 to TRBJ1-3, with TRBD1 as a possible D gene (6 bases). CDR3 size: 14 residues. Germline V CDR1 and CDR2: SGHTA, FQGNSA. V lost 3 bases to trimming and J lost 4 bases, with 10 bases between them. CDR3 sequence reads: CASSFGGYGNTIYF. As DNA, the CDR3 is TGTGCCAGCAGCTTTGGGGGCTACGGAAACACCATATATTTT. The complete variable domain, with remaining parts taken from reference TRBV7-2 and TRBJ1-3, reads GAGVSQSPSNKVTEKGKDVELRCDPISGHTALYWYRQSLGQGLEFLIYFQGNSAPDKSGLPSDRFSAERTGGSVSTLTIQRTQQEDSAVYLCASSFGGYGNTIYFGEGSWLTVV.

V usage is TRBV4-1 and J usage is TRBJ2-7; D gene uncertain. Looked up from germline, CDR1 is MGHRA and CDR2 is YSYEKL. V was shortened by 0 bases and J by 7 bases, with 16 bases between the two germline ends. The CDR3 runs 15 residues. In nucleotides, the CDR3 is TGCGCCAGCAGCCAAGATACGGCGGTCCTGCGGGAGCAGTACTTC. Amino acid sequence: CASSQDTAVLREQYF.

This clone was seen a few times. This rearrangement joins TRBV19 to TRBJ1-1, with D hard to call. This CDR3 has 14 residues. V gave up 6 bases and J gave up 0 bases, with 11 bases separating them. Germline V CDR1 and CDR2: LNHDA, SQIVND (reference sequence). The CDR3 region is CASRRVGLNTEAFF. CDR3 in DNA: TGTGCCAGTAGGAGGGTTGGGTTGAACACTGAAGCTTTCTTT.

The gene calls are TRBV18 and TRBJ2-5, with a weak D call TRBD1 (5 bases). The CDR3 loop spans 13 amino acids. V was shortened by 8 bases and J by 7 bases, with 17 bases between the two germline ends. Germline-derived CDR1 and CDR2 are KGHSH and LQKENI. The CDR3 region has the DNA TGTGCCAGCGAGACAGAGATTGACGTGACCCAGTACTTC. It translates to CASETEIDVTQYF.

In this sample, this clone turned up a few times. This chain connects TRBV7-2 to TRBJ2-2, with D perhaps TRBD2 (7 bases). The germline V gene encodes CDR1 SGHTA and CDR2 FQGNSA. The CDR3 sequence is 15 residues long. V dropped 7 bases and J dropped 5 bases, with 17 bases sitting between them. This CDR3 is CASTEGGARTGELFF. The CDR3 DNA sequence: TGTGCCAGCACCGAGGGGGGGGCGCGGACCGGGGAGCTGTTTTTT.

This sequence joins TRBV30 and TRBJ1-1; D might be TRBD1 (6 bases). Per germline, CDR1 GTSNPN and CDR2 SVGIG (reference sequence). CDR3 length: 13 amino acids. Trimming took 0 bases from V and 6 from J, leaving 11 bases between them. CDR3 DNA: TGTGCCTGGAGTGTAATAGGGGGAGCTGAAGCTTTCTTT. Translating gives CAWSVIGGAEAFF.

The V call is TRBV2, the J call TRBJ2-5; TRBD1 matches at 7 bases. Unmatched junction bases numbered 4, after V lost 3 bases and J lost 6 bases. The CDR3 has 13 amino acids. Looked up from germline, CDR1 is SNHLY and CDR2 is FYNNEI. The CDR3 DNA is TGTGCCAGCAGTGATGGGACAGTACAGACCCAGTACTTC. Translated, it gives CASSDGTVQTQYF. Full variable domain (rest looked up from reference TRBV2 and TRBJ2-5): EPEVTQTPSHQVTQMGQEVILRCVPISNHLYFYWYRQILGQKVEFLVSFYNNEISEKSEIFDDQFSVERPDGSNFTLKIRSTKLEDSAMYFCASSDGTVQTQYFGPGTRLLVL.

This sequence joins TRBV5-1 and TRBJ1-1; D gene uncertain. Trimming took off 4 bases at V and 5 bases at J, with 15 bases between the two ends. This CDR3 contains 14 residues. In germline, CDR1 is SGHRS, CDR2 YFSETQ. The CDR3 spells CASSPLLGSTEAFF. CDR3 nucleotides: TGCGCCAGCAGCCCACTACTTGGCAGTACTGAAGCTTTCTTT.

The V gene is TRBV4-1, the J gene TRBJ2-5; TRBD2 matches 9 bases. Germline values: CDR1 MGHRA, CDR2 YSYEKL. J lost 4 bases, V lost 4 bases, and 4 bases had no gene match. The CDR3 spans 14 residues. CDR3 amino acids: CASSLIAGAETQYF. CDR3 DNA: TGCGCCAGCAGCCTCATAGCGGGAGCAGAGACCCAGTACTTC.